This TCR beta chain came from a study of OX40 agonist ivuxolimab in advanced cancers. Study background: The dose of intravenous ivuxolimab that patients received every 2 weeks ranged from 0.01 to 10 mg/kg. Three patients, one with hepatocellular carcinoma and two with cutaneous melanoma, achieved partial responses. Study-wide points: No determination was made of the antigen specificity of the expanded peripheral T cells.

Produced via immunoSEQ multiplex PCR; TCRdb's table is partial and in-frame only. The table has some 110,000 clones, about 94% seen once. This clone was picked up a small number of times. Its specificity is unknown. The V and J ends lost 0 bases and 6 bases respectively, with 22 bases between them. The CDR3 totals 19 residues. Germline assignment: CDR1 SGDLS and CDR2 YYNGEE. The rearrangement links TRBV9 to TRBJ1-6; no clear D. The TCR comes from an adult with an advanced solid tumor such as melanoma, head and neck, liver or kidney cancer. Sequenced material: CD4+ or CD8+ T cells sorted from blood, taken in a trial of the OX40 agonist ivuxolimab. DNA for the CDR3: TGTGCCAGCAGCGTAGATACTAAGTTCAGTAGAGTATGTAATTCACCCCTCCACTTT. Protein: CASSVDTKFSRVCNSPLHF.